Presented here are 29 T cell receptor beta chains from one specimen sequenced in a study of OX40 agonist ivuxolimab in advanced cancers. Sequencing was performed with immunoSEQ multiplex PCR; in TCRdb, only in-frame clones are kept and a portion is missing. The sample comprises tens of thousands of clones, around 86% of which are singletons, and just over 2.5% rests with the top ten. Sequenced here: CD4+ or CD8+ T cells sorted from blood, sampled in a trial of the OX40 agonist ivuxolimab. All receptors come from an adult with an advanced solid tumor such as melanoma, head and neck, liver or kidney cancer.

The V and J genes are TRBV7-2 and TRBJ2-1; 10 bases are a match to TRBD2. Germline V gives CDR1 SGHTA, CDR2 FQGNSA. J gave up 8 bases and V 4 bases, and 11 bases lay outside the gene matches. This CDR3 spans 16 amino acids. The CDR3 protein is CASSSGVAGGSDEQFF. Here the CDR3 DNA reads TGTGCCAGCAGCTCCGGAGTAGCGGGGGGCTCCGATGAGCAGTTCTTC.

The V call is TRBV9, the J call TRBJ1-2; TRBD1 matches 7 bases. CDR1 is SGDLS and CDR2 is YYNGEE in the germline V gene. This CDR3 has 11 amino acids. Unmatched junction bases numbered 2, after V lost 4 bases and J lost 8 bases. DNA for the CDR3: TGTGCCAGCAGCACAGGGGACGGCTACACCTTC. Its protein product is CASSTGDGYTF.

This chain connects TRBV6-5 to TRBJ1-2; no clear D gene. The CDR3 covers 11 residues. V lost 7 bases, J lost 2 bases, and 5 bases lay in between. The germline CDR1 and CDR2 sequences are MNHEY and SVGAGI. This CDR3 is CASMANYGYTF. The CDR3 DNA reads as TGTGCCAGCATGGCCAACTATGGCTACACCTTC.

This chain links TRBV30 with TRBJ2-3; 10 bases align to TRBD1. Germline V CDR1 and CDR2: GTSNPN, SVGIG (reference sequence). V lost 1 base, J lost 1 base, and 2 bases stayed unmatched. CDR3 length equals 15 residues. DNA of the CDR3: TGTGCCTGGAGTGGACAGGGGGCAGGCACAGATACGCAGTATTTT. Translating it yields CAWSGQGAGTDTQYF. The full variable domain, completed using reference TRBV30 and TRBJ2-3, is SQTIHQWPATLVQPVGSPLSLECTVEGTSNPNLYWYRQAAGRGLQLLFYSVGIGQISSEVPQNLSASRPQDRQFILSSKKLLLSDSGFYLCAWSGQGAGTDTQYFGPGTRLTVL.

This sequence joins TRBV11-2 and TRBJ1-2; TRBD1 matches at 9 bases. CDR1 and CDR2 from the germline V gene are SGHAT and FQNNGV. CDR3 length: 15 residues. With V trimmed by 5 bases and J by 4 bases, 8 bases remained unmatched. The CDR3 nucleotides are TGTGCCAGCAGCCACCTCGCGGACAGGGGCTATGGCTACACCTTC. This translates into CASSHLADRGYGYTF. Full variable domain (remainder filled in from reference TRBV11-2 and TRBJ1-2): EAGVAQSPRYKIIEKRQSVAFWCNPISGHATLYWYQQILGQGPKLLIQFQNNGVVDDSQLPKDRFSAERLKGVDSTLKIQPAKLEDSAVYLCASSHLADRGYGYTFGSGTRLTVV.

V and J are TRBV28 and TRBJ2-5, with 8 bases matching TRBD2. CDR1 MDHEN and CDR2 SYDVKM come from the germline V gene. This CDR3 comprises 12 residues. The trim removed 8 bases at V and 4 bases at J, leaving 3 bases unmatched. In nucleotides, the CDR3 is TGTGCCAGCGCGGGGGGCTTAGAGACCCAGTACTTC. Amino acids: CASAGGLETQYF.

The V and J genes are TRBV28 and TRBJ1-1, with D possibly matching TRBD1 (6 bases). Germline assignment: CDR1 MDHEN and CDR2 SYDVKM. The CDR3 extends over 12 amino acids. The V end was cut by 3 bases, the J end by 11 bases, with 13 bases between. The CDR3 bases are TGTGCCAGCAGTTTCCCACAGGGTTTGGCTTTCTTT. As protein: CASSFPQGLAFF.

The rearrangement links TRBV7-9 to TRBJ1-1; TRBD1 might be the D (5 bases). The CDR3 is 13 residues long. The V gene's germline CDR1 is SEHNR and CDR2 FQNEAQ (reference sequence). Trimming pared 5 bases from V and 1 base from J, leaving 8 bases between. The CDR3 reads CASSRGENTEAFF. The DNA for the CDR3 is TGTGCCAGCAGCCGGGGGGAGAACACTGAAGCTTTCTTT. Filled out from reference TRBV7-9 and TRBJ1-1, the complete variable domain reads DTGVSQNPRHKITKRGQNVTFRCDPISEHNRLYWYRQTLGQGPEFLTYFQNEAQLEKSRLLSDRFSAERPKGSFSTLEIQRTEQGDSAMYLCASSRGENTEAFFGQGTRLTVV.

J is TRBJ2-1 and V is TRBV2; possibly TRBD2 for D (6 bases). The V end lost 4 bases, the J end lost 9 bases, and 13 bases lay between the germline ends. The V gene's germline CDR1 is SNHLY and CDR2 FYNNEI. This CDR3 is 13 amino acids long. The CDR3 region has the DNA TGTGCCAGCAGTGTAGTAGCGGACTTTGAGCAGTTCTTC. Protein: CASSVVADFEQFF.

This clone was seen just once. The chain uses TRBV15 and TRBJ2-3, with a weak D call TRBD2 (5 bases). Germline-derived CDR1 and CDR2 are LNHNV and YYDKDF (reference sequence). There are 16 residues in the CDR3. V was clipped by 1 base and J by 1 base, with 12 bases between them. The CDR3 DNA reads as TGTGCCACCAGCAGAGGCGAGGGTCTACGCACAGATACGCAGTATTTT. It translates to CATSRGEGLRTDTQYF.

This sequence joins TRBV7-2 and TRBJ2-1, with a weak D call TRBD2 (5 bases). Trimming removed 5 bases from V and 8 bases from J, with 16 bases in between. Per the germline V gene, CDR1 is SGHTA and CDR2 is FQGNSA. The CDR3 length is 14 residues. CDR3 DNA sequence: TGTGCCAGCAGCCGCTCCTCCGGGGTCGATGAGCAGTTCTTC. Translating it yields CASSRSSGVDEQFF.

This clone was recorded once. The chain has TRBV2 and TRBJ2-7; TRBD1 matches 8 bases. This CDR3 region has 14 residues. From germline, CDR1 is SNHLY and CDR2 FYNNEI. Trimming removed 7 bases from V and 2 bases from J; junction bases left unmatched: 7. This chain's CDR3 is CASTRTGSTYEQYF. The CDR3 DNA follows: TGTGCCAGCACCCGGACAGGGAGTACCTACGAGCAGTACTTC.

This chain uses TRBV15 with TRBJ1-1; the D gene is possibly TRBD1 (5 bases). From germline, CDR1 is LNHNV and CDR2 YYDKDF (reference sequence). The CDR3 covers 14 residues. V lost 7 bases to trimming and J lost 3 bases, with 15 bases between them. The CDR3 spells CATNLEGMDTEAFF. The CDR3 DNA reads as TGTGCCACCAACCTGGAGGGGATGGACACTGAAGCTTTCTTT.

V usage is TRBV7-3 and J usage is TRBJ1-1, with D possibly matching TRBD1 (6 bases). This CDR3 spans 13 amino acids. Trimming took off 3 bases at V and 4 bases at J, with 9 bases between the two ends. Per germline, CDR1 SGHTA and CDR2 FQGTGA. In DNA form, the CDR3 reads TGTGCCAGCAGCTTTGACAGGACCACTGAAGCTTTCTTT. Protein sequence: CASSFDRTTEAFF.

The chain has TRBV14 and TRBJ1-6; 12 nucleotides line up with TRBD1. From germline, CDR1 is SGHDN and CDR2 FVKESK. The trim removed 3 bases at V and 7 bases at J, leaving 1 base unmatched. This CDR3 region has 15 residues. Here the CDR3 DNA reads TGTGCCAGCAGCCAGGGACAGGGGGCAAATTCACCCCTCCACTTT. Amino acid sequence: CASSQGQGANSPLHF.

The chain employs TRBV27 and TRBJ1-2, with a weak D call TRBD1 (5 bases). CDR1 is MNHEY and CDR2 is SMNVEV in the germline V gene (reference sequence). Trimming took 5 bases from V and 1 from J, leaving 14 bases between them. This CDR3 is 15 amino acids long. The CDR3 reads CASSLQGVDNYGYTF. The CDR3 DNA sequence: TGTGCCAGCAGTCTTCAGGGCGTCGATAACTATGGCTACACCTTC.

The rearrangement joins TRBV7-2 to TRBJ1-3; the D is unclear. The CDR3 is 15 amino acids. Germline V gene sequence: CDR1 SGHTA, CDR2 FQGNSA. V was clipped by 1 base and J by 0 bases, with 7 bases between them. Here the CDR3 DNA reads TGTGCCAGCAGCTTAGGGGTCCTCTCTGGAAACACCATATATTTT. The encoded protein is CASSLGVLSGNTIYF.

Only one count was recorded for this clone. The chain has TRBV27 and TRBJ1-2, with 8 bases lining up with TRBD1. Germline V gives CDR1 MNHEY, CDR2 SMNVEV (reference sequence). V gave up 4 bases and J gave up 5 bases; unmatched junction bases: 9. CDR3 size: 15 residues. The chain's CDR3 is CASSSRGRRGYGYTF. The DNA of the CDR3 is TGTGCCAGCAGTTCCAGGGGGCGCCGCGGATATGGCTACACCTTC.

V and J are TRBV16 and TRBJ1-3, with D possibly matching TRBD1 (5 bases). V was cut by 2 bases and J by 2 bases, with 10 bases left in between. Germline CDR1 reads KGHSY; CDR2 reads FQNENV. This CDR3 comprises 15 residues. This CDR3 is CASSQQGYTGNTIYF. DNA of the CDR3: TGTGCCAGCAGCCAACAGGGTTACACTGGAAACACCATATATTTT.

The rearrangement uses TRBV11-2 and TRBJ1-3; unclear D gene. The CDR3 has 12 residues. V lost 0 bases, J lost 3 bases, and 0 bases lay in between. The germline gives CDR1 SGHAT, CDR2 FQNNGV. The CDR3, as DNA: TGTGCCAGCAGCTTAGATGGAAACACCATATATTTT. It yields the protein CASSLDGNTIYF.

The sample holds a few counts of this clone. V usage is TRBV2 and J usage is TRBJ1-3; D is undetermined. Trimming stripped 5 bases from V and 0 bases from J, with 5 bases between. Germline V gives CDR1 SNHLY, CDR2 FYNNEI. This CDR3 comprises 13 residues. The CDR3 protein is CASSRSSGNTIYF. The DNA for the CDR3 is TGTGCCAGCAGTCGGAGCTCTGGAAACACCATATATTTT.

The chain joins TRBV4-1 to TRBJ2-6, with a possible D match to TRBD1 (5 bases). From germline, CDR1 is MGHRA and CDR2 YSYEKL. V gave up 2 bases and J gave up 3 bases, with 17 bases separating them. The CDR3 is 18 residues long. The CDR3 here is CASSQSPLVDSGANVLTF. CDR3 nucleotides: TGCGCCAGCAGCCAAAGCCCCCTCGTCGACAGTGGGGCCAACGTCCTGACTTTC.

V usage is TRBV18 and J usage is TRBJ1-4; 7 bases are a match to TRBD1. CDR1 is KGHSH, CDR2 LQKENI, per germline. Trimming cost V 6 bases and J 0 bases; bases outside gene matches: 4. The CDR3 runs 15 residues. The chain's CDR3 is CASSAGQATNEKLFF. CDR3 coding DNA: TGTGCCAGCTCGGCAGGACAGGCAACTAATGAAAAACTGTTTTTT. Supplemented by reference TRBV18 and TRBJ1-4, the full variable domain reads NAGVMQNPRHLVRRRGQEARLRCSPMKGHSHVYWYRQLPEEGLKFMVYLQKENIIDESGMPKERFSAEFPKEGPSILRIQQVVRGDSAAYFCASSAGQATNEKLFFGSGTQLSVL.

J is TRBJ2-3 and V is TRBV9, with 10 bases lining up with TRBD1. This CDR3 is 16 amino acids long. Germline assignment: CDR1 SGDLS and CDR2 YYNGEE. J was trimmed by 1 base and V by 4 bases; bases with no gene match: 6. CDR3 nucleotides: TGTGCCAGCAGCTTCGAGACAGGGGGCGGCACAGATACGCAGTATTTT. Its translation is CASSFETGGGTDTQYF.

This chain uses TRBV28 with TRBJ1-1, with D possibly being TRBD1 (5 bases). Trimming took 4 bases from V and 4 from J, leaving 22 bases between them. This CDR3 is built from 17 residues. Germline lookup yields CDR1 MDHEN and CDR2 SYDVKM. CDR3 in amino acids: CASSSRGWPGRITEAFF. CDR3 coding DNA: TGTGCCAGCAGTTCCCGAGGCTGGCCAGGGAGAATCACTGAAGCTTTCTTT.

This chain links TRBV6-1 with TRBJ2-3; TRBD1 might be the D (6 bases). Trimming took 8 bases from V and 3 from J, leaving 15 bases between them. This CDR3 spans 14 amino acids. CDR1 and CDR2 (germline): MNHNS, SASEGT. The CDR3 DNA reads as TGTGCCAGCCAACCCCTCAGGGGAACAGATACGCAGTATTTT. Translating gives CASQPLRGTDTQYF.

The chain joins TRBV5-7 to TRBJ2-1; 7 positions agree with TRBD2. TRBV5-7 is reported as an ORF; its role is uncertain. With V trimmed by 4 bases and J by 1 base, 8 bases remained unmatched. There are 16 residues in the CDR3. This CDR3 reads CASSLWEGTSYNEQFF. The DNA for the CDR3 is TGTGCCAGCAGCCTATGGGAGGGGACTTCCTACAATGAGCAGTTCTTC.

V is TRBV29-1 and J is TRBJ1-1; 8 nucleotides match TRBD1. The CDR3 sequence is 14 residues long. Germline assignment: CDR1 SQVTM and CDR2 ANQGSEA. V trimming: 2 bases; J trimming: 7 bases; junction bases outside the gene matches: 9. CDR3 residues: CSVERPGQENEAFF. DNA of the CDR3: TGCAGCGTTGAACGACCGGGACAGGAGAATGAAGCTTTCTTT.

This chain links TRBV13 with TRBJ1-6; D is possibly TRBD1 (6 bases). Between the trimmed V and J ends, which lost 5 bases and 10 bases, there was a span of 9 bases. The CDR3 totals 12 residues. Germline CDR1 PRHDT, CDR2 FYEKMQ (reference sequence). The CDR3, as DNA: TGTGCCAGCAGCACCAGGGGCTCACCCCTCCACTTT. This gives the protein CASSTRGSPLHF. Based on the CDR3 plus reference TRBV13 and TRBJ1-6, the full variable domain is AAGVIQSPRHLIKEKRETATLKCYPIPRHDTVYWYQQGPGQDPQFLISFYEKMQSDKGSIPDRFSAQQFSDYHSELNMSSLELGDSALYFCASSTRGSPLHFGNGTRLTVT.